This TCR beta chain was identified in a study of T cell repertoires in cytomegalovirus infection. This clonotype has at least ten counts. The CDR3 is 12 amino acids. Germline trimming cut 6 bases from V and 7 bases from J; bases unmatched to any gene: 6. CDR1 and CDR2 from the germline V gene are SGHAT and FQNNGV. MiXCR, run by TCRdb on the reads, gives a single entry per CDR3 protein. Among about 240,000 distinct CDR3 sequences listed, more than 9% were seen once. This chain uses TRBV11-2 with TRBJ2-7, with 7 bases that match TRBD1. The source is a human donor in good health (CMV status not recorded). Some clones in this sample may be carry-over from other donors' samples. What was sequenced was PBMCs. Written as DNA, the CDR3 is TGTGCCAGCAGACCTGCAGGGGGTGAGCAGTACTTC. This translates into CASRPAGGEQYF.